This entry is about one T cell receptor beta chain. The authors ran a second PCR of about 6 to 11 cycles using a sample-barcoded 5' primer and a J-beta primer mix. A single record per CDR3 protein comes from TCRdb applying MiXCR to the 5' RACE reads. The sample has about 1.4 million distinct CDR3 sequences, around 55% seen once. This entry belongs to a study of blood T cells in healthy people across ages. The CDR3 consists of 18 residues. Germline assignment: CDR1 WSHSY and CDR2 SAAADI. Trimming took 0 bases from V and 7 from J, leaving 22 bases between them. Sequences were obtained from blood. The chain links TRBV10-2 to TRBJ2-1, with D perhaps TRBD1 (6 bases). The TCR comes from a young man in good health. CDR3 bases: TGCGCCAGCAGTGAGTCGACTCACGGCAGGGGAAGAAGGAATGAGCAGTTCTTC. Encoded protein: CASSESTHGRGRRNEQFF.